The T cell receptor (beta chain) described here comes from a study of PD-1 blockade in classical Hodgkin lymphoma. Each of the patients experienced relapse following autologous stem cell transplantation, and their brentuximab vedotin exposure differed. This clone appeared a single time. Profiled with immunoSEQ multiplex PCR; TCRdb holds only in-frame clones, not every one. The sample lists approximately 61,000 clones; around 91% were seen once. The specimen comprised peripheral blood mononuclear cells (PBMCs), sampled at baseline. This TCR was sampled from a human donor with classical Hodgkin lymphoma.

This CDR3 reads CASQTGTEAFF. As DNA, the CDR3 is TGTGCCTCCCAAACGGGGACTGAAGCTTTCTTT. The chain combines TRBV5-4 with TRBJ1-1, with D unclear. This CDR3 contains 11 residues. Trimming removed 10 bases at V and 5 bases at J, with 12 bases between. Germline V gene data show CDR1 as SGHNT and CDR2 as YYREEE (reference sequence).